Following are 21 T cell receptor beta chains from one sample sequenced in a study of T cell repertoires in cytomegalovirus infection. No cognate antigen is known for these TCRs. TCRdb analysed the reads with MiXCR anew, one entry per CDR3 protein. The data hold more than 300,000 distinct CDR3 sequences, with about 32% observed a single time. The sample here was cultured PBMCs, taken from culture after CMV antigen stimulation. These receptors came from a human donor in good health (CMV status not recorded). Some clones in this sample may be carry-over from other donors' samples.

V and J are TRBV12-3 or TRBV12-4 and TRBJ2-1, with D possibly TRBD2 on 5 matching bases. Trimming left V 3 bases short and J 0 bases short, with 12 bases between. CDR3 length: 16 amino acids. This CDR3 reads CASSLSGRSSYNEQFF. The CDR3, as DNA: TGTGCCAGCAGTTTGAGCGGTAGGAGCTCCTACAATGAGCAGTTCTTC.

CDR3 in DNA: TGCAGTGCTAGCCCCACAGATACGCAGTATTTT. This encodes CSASPTDTQYF. This chain uses TRBV20-1 with TRBJ2-3; no clear D. This CDR3 is built from 11 residues. The V gene's germline CDR1 is DFQATT and CDR2 SNEGSKA (reference sequence). Trimming shortened V by 3 bases and J by 2 bases, and 3 bases separated the two germline ends.

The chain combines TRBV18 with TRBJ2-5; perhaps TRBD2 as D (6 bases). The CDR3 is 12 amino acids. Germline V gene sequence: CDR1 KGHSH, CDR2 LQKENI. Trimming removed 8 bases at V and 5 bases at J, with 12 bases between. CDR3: CASAPAGETQYF. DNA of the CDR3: TGTGCCAGCGCTCCGGCGGGGGAGACCCAGTACTTC.

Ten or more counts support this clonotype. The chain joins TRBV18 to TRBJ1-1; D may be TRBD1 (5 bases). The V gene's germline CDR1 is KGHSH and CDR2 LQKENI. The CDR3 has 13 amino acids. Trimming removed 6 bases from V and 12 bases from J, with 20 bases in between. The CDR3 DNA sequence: TGTGCCAGCTCTCCCAGCAGGGACCTCCACTCTTTCTTT. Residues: CASSPSRDLHSFF.

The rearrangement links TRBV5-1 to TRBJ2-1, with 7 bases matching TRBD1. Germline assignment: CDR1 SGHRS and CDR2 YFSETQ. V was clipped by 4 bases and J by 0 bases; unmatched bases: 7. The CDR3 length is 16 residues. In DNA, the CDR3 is TGCGCCAGCAGCAACCGACAGGGAAACTCCTACAATGAGCAGTTCTTC. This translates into CASSNRQGNSYNEQFF.

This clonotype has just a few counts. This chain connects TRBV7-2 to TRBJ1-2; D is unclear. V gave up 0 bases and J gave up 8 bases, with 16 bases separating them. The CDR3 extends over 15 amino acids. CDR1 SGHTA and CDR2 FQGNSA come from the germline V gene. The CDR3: CASSLAMPGRGGYTF. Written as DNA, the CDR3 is TGTGCCAGCAGCTTAGCGATGCCGGGAAGAGGCGGCTACACCTTC.

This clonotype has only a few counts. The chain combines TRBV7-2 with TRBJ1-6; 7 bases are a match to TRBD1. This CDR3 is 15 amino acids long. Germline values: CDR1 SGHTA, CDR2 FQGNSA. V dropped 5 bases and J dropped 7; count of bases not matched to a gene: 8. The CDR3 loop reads CASSETRGQNSPLHF. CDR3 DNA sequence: TGTGCCAGCAGCGAGACGAGGGGGCAGAATTCACCCCTCCACTTT.

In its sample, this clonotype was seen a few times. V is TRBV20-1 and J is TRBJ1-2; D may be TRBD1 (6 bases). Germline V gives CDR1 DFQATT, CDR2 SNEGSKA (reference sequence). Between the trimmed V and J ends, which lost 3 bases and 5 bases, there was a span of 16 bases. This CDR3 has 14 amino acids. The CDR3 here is CSASGSGEGYGYTF. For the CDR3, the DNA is TGCAGTGCTAGTGGGTCAGGGGAAGGTTATGGCTACACCTTC.

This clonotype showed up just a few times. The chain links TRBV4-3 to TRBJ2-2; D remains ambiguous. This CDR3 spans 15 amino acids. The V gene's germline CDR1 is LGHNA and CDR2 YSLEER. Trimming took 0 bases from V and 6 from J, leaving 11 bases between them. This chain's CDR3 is CASSQDQVYPGELFF. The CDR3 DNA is TGCGCCAGCAGCCAAGATCAGGTGTATCCCGGGGAGCTGTTTTTT.

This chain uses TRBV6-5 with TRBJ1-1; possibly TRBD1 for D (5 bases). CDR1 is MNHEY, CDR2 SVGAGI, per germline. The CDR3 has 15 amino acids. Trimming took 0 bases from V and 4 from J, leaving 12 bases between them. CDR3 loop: CASSYSRRGGTEAFF. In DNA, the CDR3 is TGTGCCAGCAGTTACTCGCGACGGGGGGGCACTGAAGCTTTCTTT.

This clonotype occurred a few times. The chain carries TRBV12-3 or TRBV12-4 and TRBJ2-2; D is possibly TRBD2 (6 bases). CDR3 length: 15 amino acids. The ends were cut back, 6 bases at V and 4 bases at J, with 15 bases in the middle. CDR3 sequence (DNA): TGTGCCAGCAGGCCGGGACGGCGGGGCACCGGGGAGCTGTTTTTT. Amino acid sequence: CASRPGRRGTGELFF.

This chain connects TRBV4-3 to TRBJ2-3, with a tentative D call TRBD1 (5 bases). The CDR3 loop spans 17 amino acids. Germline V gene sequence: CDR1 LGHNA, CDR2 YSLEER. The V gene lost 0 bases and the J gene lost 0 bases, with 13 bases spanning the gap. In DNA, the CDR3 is TGCGCCAGCAGCCAAGATCTGACAGTCTTTAGCACAGATACGCAGTATTTT. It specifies CASSQDLTVFSTDTQYF.

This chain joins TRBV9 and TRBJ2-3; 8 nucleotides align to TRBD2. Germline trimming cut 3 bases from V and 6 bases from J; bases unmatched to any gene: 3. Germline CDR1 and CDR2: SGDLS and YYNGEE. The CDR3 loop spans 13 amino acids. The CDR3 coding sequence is TGTGCCAGCAGCGGAGCGGGAGAGGATACGCAGTATTTT. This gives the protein CASSGAGEDTQYF. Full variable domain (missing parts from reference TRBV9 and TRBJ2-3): DSGVTQTPKHLITATGQRVTLRCSPRSGDLSVYWYQQSLDQGLQFLIQYYNGEERAKGNILERFSAQQFPDLHSELNLSSLELGDSALYFCASSGAGEDTQYFGPGTRLTVL.

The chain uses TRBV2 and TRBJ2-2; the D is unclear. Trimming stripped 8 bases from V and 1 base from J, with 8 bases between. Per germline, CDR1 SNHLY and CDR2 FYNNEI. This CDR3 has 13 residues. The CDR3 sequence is CASVLENTGELFF. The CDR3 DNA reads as TGTGCCAGCGTTCTCGAGAACACCGGGGAGCTGTTTTTT. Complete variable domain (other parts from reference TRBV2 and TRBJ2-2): EPEVTQTPSHQVTQMGQEVILRCVPISNHLYFYWYRQILGQKVEFLVSFYNNEISEKSEIFDDQFSVERPDGSNFTLKIRSTKLEDSAMYFCASVLENTGELFFGEGSRLTVL.

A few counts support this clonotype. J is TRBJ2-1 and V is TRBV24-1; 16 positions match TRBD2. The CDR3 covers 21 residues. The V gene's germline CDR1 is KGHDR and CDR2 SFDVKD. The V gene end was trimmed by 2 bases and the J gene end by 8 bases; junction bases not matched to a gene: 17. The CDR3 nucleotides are TGTGCCACCAGTGATTCCCTGGGACTAGCGGGAGGGCCACGTTTTATCGATGAGCAGTTCTTC. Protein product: CATSDSLGLAGGPRFIDEQFF.

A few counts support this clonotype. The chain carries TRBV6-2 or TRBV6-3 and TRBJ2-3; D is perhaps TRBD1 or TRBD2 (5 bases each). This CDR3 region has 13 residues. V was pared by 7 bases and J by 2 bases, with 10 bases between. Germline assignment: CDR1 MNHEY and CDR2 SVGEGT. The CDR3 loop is CASTGHVTDTQYF. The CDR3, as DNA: TGTGCCAGCACGGGGCACGTCACAGATACGCAGTATTTT.

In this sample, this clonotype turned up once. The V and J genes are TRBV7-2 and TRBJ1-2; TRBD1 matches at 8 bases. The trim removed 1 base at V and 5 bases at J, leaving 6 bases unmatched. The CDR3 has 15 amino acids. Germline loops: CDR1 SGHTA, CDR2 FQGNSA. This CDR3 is CASSLEPGGVYGYTF. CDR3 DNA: TGTGCCAGCAGCTTAGAACCAGGGGGCGTATATGGCTACACCTTC.

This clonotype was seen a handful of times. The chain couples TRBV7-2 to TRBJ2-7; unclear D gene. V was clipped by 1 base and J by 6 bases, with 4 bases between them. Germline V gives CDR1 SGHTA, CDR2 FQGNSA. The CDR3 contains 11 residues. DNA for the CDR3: TGTGCCAGCAGCTTAGGGACCGAGCAGTACGTC. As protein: CASSLGTEQYV.

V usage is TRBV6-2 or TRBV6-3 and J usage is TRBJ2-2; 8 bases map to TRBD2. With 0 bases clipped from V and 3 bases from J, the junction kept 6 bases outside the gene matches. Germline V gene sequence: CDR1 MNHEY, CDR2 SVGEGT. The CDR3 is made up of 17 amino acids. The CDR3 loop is CASSYSGTSHYTGELFF. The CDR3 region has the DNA TGTGCCAGCAGTTACTCGGGGACTAGTCACTACACCGGGGAGCTGTTTTTT.

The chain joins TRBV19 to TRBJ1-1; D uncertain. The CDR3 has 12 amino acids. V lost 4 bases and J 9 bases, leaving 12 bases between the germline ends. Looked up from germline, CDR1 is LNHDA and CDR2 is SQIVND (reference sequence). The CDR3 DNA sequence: TGTGCCAGTAGTACCTCACGGGTACAAGCTTTCTTT. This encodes CASSTSRVQAFF. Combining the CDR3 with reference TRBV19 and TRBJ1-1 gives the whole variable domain DGGITQSPKYLFRKEGQNVTLSCEQNLNHDAMYWYRQDPGQGLRLIYYSQIVNDFQKGDIAEGYSVSREKKESFPLTVTSAQKNPTAFYLCASSTSRVQAFFGQGTRLTVV.

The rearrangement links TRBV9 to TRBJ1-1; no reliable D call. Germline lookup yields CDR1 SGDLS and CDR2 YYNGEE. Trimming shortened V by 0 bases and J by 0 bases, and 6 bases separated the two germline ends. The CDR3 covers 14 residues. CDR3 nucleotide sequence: TGTGCCAGCAGCGTAGATTCGGTGAACACTGAAGCTTTCTTT. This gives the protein CASSVDSVNTEAFF. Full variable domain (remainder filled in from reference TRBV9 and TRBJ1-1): DSGVTQTPKHLITATGQRVTLRCSPRSGDLSVYWYQQSLDQGLQFLIQYYNGEERAKGNILERFSAQQFPDLHSELNLSSLELGDSALYFCASSVDSVNTEAFFGQGTRLTVV.